Below are 31 T cell receptor beta chains sequenced from a single sample in a study of shared clonotypes between healthy human individuals. The assay was immunoSEQ multiplex PCR, and TCRdb's table has in-frame clones only and misses some. The table has about 2.3 million clones, 92% seen once. Sequenced sample: naive CD4+ T cells from PBMCs. Subset noted: CD45RA+ positively selected. The receptors here all came from a man aged 18 to 30 in good health. Some clones in this sample may be carry-over from other donors' samples.

V is TRBV6-1 and J is TRBJ2-1, with no clear D. V lost 6 bases and J lost 12, with 12 bases in between. This CDR3 comprises 11 residues. CDR1 is MNHNS, CDR2 SASEGT, per germline. The CDR3 protein is CASRSGLPQFF. The CDR3 nucleotides read TGTGCCAGCAGGTCCGGGCTACCGCAGTTCTTC.

The chain combines TRBV27 with TRBJ2-7; D is possibly TRBD2 (7 bases). The CDR3 loop spans 19 amino acids. V was clipped by 5 bases and J by 0 bases, with 26 bases between them. Germline values: CDR1 MNHEY, CDR2 SMNVEV (reference sequence). The CDR3 DNA follows: TGTGCCAGCAGTGGGTTAGGGGGGGTACTAGGCCTTTCCTCCTACGAGCAGTACTTC. This translates into CASSGLGGVLGLSSYEQYF.

The rearrangement uses TRBV11-1 and TRBJ2-5; D is ambiguous. Germline V gene lookup returns CDR1 SGHAT and CDR2 FQDESV (reference sequence). V was cut by 0 bases and J by 2 bases, with 10 bases left in between. The CDR3 length is 15 residues. The CDR3 nucleotides read TGTGCCAGCAGCTTAGCTAGCCACCGACAAGAGACCCAGTACTTC. Translated, it gives CASSLASHRQETQYF.

The V and J genes are TRBV28 and TRBJ1-4; D unclear. The CDR3 is 14 residues long. Germline V gives CDR1 MDHEN, CDR2 SYDVKM. V was shortened by 5 bases and J by 3 bases, with 10 bases between the two germline ends. The CDR3 spells CASSQVQANEKLFF. The CDR3 nucleotides are TGTGCCAGCAGTCAGGTGCAGGCTAATGAAAAACTGTTTTTT.

The chain is built from TRBV6-6 and TRBJ1-1; 8 bases are a match to TRBD1. Looked up from germline, CDR1 is MNHNY and CDR2 is SVGAGI (reference sequence). The CDR3 covers 13 residues. The J segment lost 1 base and the V segment lost 8 bases, leaving 3 bases of the junction unmatched. CDR3 sequence (DNA): TGTGCCAGCGGAGGACAGGGGAACACTGAAGCTTTCTTT. Amino acids: CASGGQGNTEAFF.

The CDR3 DNA sequence: TGTGCCAGCAGTTCCCTGGGCAGGGCTGGAAACACCATATATTTT. Residues: CASSSLGRAGNTIYF. The chain recombines TRBV27 with TRBJ1-3; D may be TRBD1 (5 bases). Trimming stripped 4 bases from V and 2 bases from J, with 12 bases between. Germline values: CDR1 MNHEY, CDR2 SMNVEV (reference sequence). This CDR3 is built from 15 residues.

J is TRBJ2-3 and V is TRBV9, with D possibly matching TRBD1 (6 bases). The CDR3 has 17 amino acids. Germline lookup yields CDR1 SGDLS and CDR2 YYNGEE. Trimming shortened V by 4 bases and J by 4 bases, and 22 bases separated the two germline ends. This CDR3 reads CASSSNGAGTRADTQYF. The CDR3 bases are TGTGCCAGCAGCTCAAACGGGGCAGGGACAAGGGCAGATACGCAGTATTTT.

The rearrangement joins TRBV18 to TRBJ2-5; TRBD1 matches at 10 bases. Trimming took 4 bases from V and 4 from J; bases not matched to a gene: 3. This CDR3 is 14 amino acids long. Germline CDR1 and CDR2: KGHSH and LQKENI. Written as DNA, the CDR3 is TGTGCCAGCTCACGACAGGGGGCTGGAGAGACCCAGTACTTC. Amino acids: CASSRQGAGETQYF.

The chain uses TRBV9 and TRBJ2-3, with 8 bases matching TRBD1. The ends lost 4 bases at V and 6 bases at J; junction bases unmatched: 10. This CDR3 spans 15 amino acids. Per germline, CDR1 SGDLS and CDR2 YYNGEE. The CDR3 DNA sequence: TGTGCCAGCAGCCCAACGACAGGGGAGGCCGATACGCAGTATTTT. This gives the protein CASSPTTGEADTQYF.

The V gene is TRBV7-9, the J gene TRBJ2-7, with a possible D match to TRBD2 (8 bases). Looked up from germline, CDR1 is SEHNR and CDR2 is FQNEAQ (reference sequence). CDR3 length: 13 amino acids. Trimming took off 4 bases at V and 9 bases at J, with 16 bases between the two ends. The CDR3 reads CASSSTGAGGQYF. The CDR3 DNA reads TGTGCCAGCAGCTCTACAGGGGCGGGAGGGCAGTACTTC.

The V call is TRBV30, the J call TRBJ2-1, with 9 bases that match TRBD2. The CDR3 runs 18 residues. The germline CDR1 and CDR2 sequences are GTSNPN and SVGIG (reference sequence). V trimming: 2 bases; J trimming: 8 bases; junction bases outside the gene matches: 19. CDR3 in DNA: TGTGCCTGGAGTTTCACCTCACCCTTAGCGGGAGACACGGATGAGCAGTTCTTC. Its translation: CAWSFTSPLAGDTDEQFF.

V and J are TRBV7-9 and TRBJ1-3; the D is unclear. This CDR3 is 15 amino acids long. V gave up 2 bases and J gave up 0 bases, with 8 bases separating them. Germline lookup yields CDR1 SEHNR and CDR2 FQNEAQ (reference sequence). The CDR3 region is CASSLWQASGNTIYF. The CDR3 region has the DNA TGTGCCAGCAGCTTATGGCAGGCCTCTGGAAACACCATATATTTT.

This chain connects TRBV2 to TRBJ2-7; maybe TRBD2 (5 bases). The CDR3 is 13 amino acids. Deletions cut 9 bases from V and 4 bases from J, with 16 bases between. Germline V gives CDR1 SNHLY, CDR2 FYNNEI. The CDR3 DNA is TGTGCCAGGAACGGACCGGGGAATTACGAGCAGTACTTC. This translates into CARNGPGNYEQYF.

The chain carries TRBV7-6 and TRBJ2-7; 9 bases fit TRBD1. Germline values: CDR1 SGHVS, CDR2 FNYEAQ. After removal of 4 bases from V and 4 bases from J, the junction contained 11 bases not matched to a gene. CDR3 length: 16 amino acids. The CDR3 protein is CASSSRRDRAGYEQYF. The CDR3, as DNA: TGTGCCAGCAGCTCACGGCGGGACAGGGCCGGGTACGAGCAGTACTTC.

This CDR3 reads CAISAPGTGPHEQYF. CDR3 coding DNA: TGTGCCATCAGCGCCCCCGGGACAGGGCCCCACGAGCAGTACTTC. This rearrangement joins TRBV10-3 to TRBJ2-5, with 9 bases identical to TRBD1. The assigned J gene may be wrong: the sequence end matches TRBJ2-7 better. This CDR3 is built from 15 residues. Germline CDR1 ENHRY, CDR2 SYGVKD.

The rearrangement uses TRBV28 and TRBJ2-7; 12 nucleotides line up with TRBD2. Germline lookup yields CDR1 MDHEN and CDR2 SYDVKM. The CDR3 sequence is 16 residues long. V was pared by 4 bases and J by 6 bases, with 10 bases of the junction left unmatched. The CDR3 sequence: CASSSTLTSGRSEQYF. DNA of the CDR3: TGTGCCAGCAGTTCGACCCTGACTAGCGGGAGAAGCGAGCAGTACTTC.

The J gene is TRBJ1-2, the V gene TRBV19; TRBD1 matches 7 bases. The CDR3 sequence is 16 residues long. Germline CDR1 and CDR2: LNHDA and SQIVND (reference sequence). Trimming removed 1 base from V and 4 bases from J; junction bases left unmatched: 9. The CDR3 nucleotides read TGTGCCAGTAGTATAGGGTTGGAGACAGGGCCCTATGGCTACACCTTC. It translates to CASSIGLETGPYGYTF. Full variable domain (remainder filled in from reference TRBV19 and TRBJ1-2): DGGITQSPKYLFRKEGQNVTLSCEQNLNHDAMYWYRQDPGQGLRLIYYSQIVNDFQKGDIAEGYSVSREKKESFPLTVTSAQKNPTAFYLCASSIGLETGPYGYTFGSGTRLTVV.

This clone was observed once. This chain links TRBV4-2 with TRBJ2-2; 8 nucleotides align to TRBD1. This CDR3 is 17 amino acids long. V was pared by 0 bases and J by 5 bases, with 8 bases of the junction left unmatched. CDR1 is LGHNA, CDR2 YNFKEQ, per germline. CDR3 bases: TGTGCCAGCAGCCAAGACGCTGACAGGGGTCGGACCGGGGAGCTGTTTTTT. Translation: CASSQDADRGRTGELFF.

V is TRBV7-9 and J is TRBJ1-2; 7 nucleotides agree with TRBD1. The germline V gene encodes CDR1 SEHNR and CDR2 FQNEAQ (reference sequence). The CDR3 has 15 residues. The CDR3 spells CASSVQGPRSYGYTF. In nucleotides, the CDR3 is TGTGCTTCTTCGGTACAGGGGCCCAGGTCCTATGGCTACACCTTC.

The chain links TRBV20-1 to TRBJ2-7; no definite D call. CDR1 is DFQATT, CDR2 SNEGSKA, per germline (reference sequence). The ends were cut back, 3 bases at V and 9 bases at J, with 12 bases in the middle. There are 11 residues in the CDR3. The CDR3 coding sequence is TGCAGTGCTAGTCAGGCACCCGGGCAGTACTTC. Protein sequence: CSASQAPGQYF.

CDR3: CASSLDSPGGTQYF. In nucleotides, the CDR3 is TGTGCCAGCAGCTTAGACAGTCCTGGCGGGACCCAGTACTTC. The V call is TRBV7-3, the J call TRBJ2-5; D perhaps matches TRBD1 (5 bases). Per germline, CDR1 SGHTA and CDR2 FQGTGA. Trimming stripped 2 bases from V and 7 bases from J, with 14 bases between. The CDR3 sequence is 14 residues long.

With regard to this clone: At one end the junction does not follow the germline gene, possibly because of a read error. CDR3 sequence: CSARDEGAPHF. For the CDR3, the DNA is TGCAGTGCTAGAGATGAGGGGGCACCACACTTC. The chain carries TRBV20-1 and TRBJ2-5; 7 bases map to TRBD1. CDR1 is DFQATT, CDR2 SNEGSKA, per germline (reference sequence). There are 11 residues in the CDR3.

Only one count was recorded for this clone. For the CDR3, the DNA is TGCGCCAGCAGCTTGGTACAGCCGAACACCGGGGAGCTGTTTTTT. Its protein is CASSLVQPNTGELFF. The chain uses TRBV5-1 and TRBJ2-2; D is ambiguous. Germline V gene sequence: CDR1 SGHRS, CDR2 YFSETQ. Trimming cost V 0 bases and J 0 bases, with 6 bases left between them. The CDR3 totals 15 residues. Complete variable domain (other parts from reference TRBV5-1 and TRBJ2-2): KAGVTQTPRYLIKTRGQQVTLSCSPISGHRSVSWYQQTPGQGLQFLFEYFSETQRNKGNFPGRFSGRQFSNSRSEMNVSTLELGDSALYLCASSLVQPNTGELFFGEGSRLTVL.

This clone turned up a few times. The sample contains more than one DNA sequence encoding this CDR3. CDR3 DNA: TGCAGCGTCCATCCGGGGGGCACTGAAGCTTTCTTT. Amino acid sequence: CSVHPGGTEAFF. This chain joins TRBV29-1 and TRBJ1-1, with a weak D call TRBD1 (5 bases). V gave up 6 bases and J gave up 4 bases, with 12 bases separating them. This CDR3 has 12 residues. Germline values: CDR1 SQVTM, CDR2 ANQGSEA. The full variable domain, its missing parts supplied by reference TRBV29-1 and TRBJ1-1, is SAVISQKPSRDICQRGTSLTIQCQVDSQVTMMFWYRQQPGQSLTLIATANQGSEATYESGFVIDKFPISRPNLTFSTLTVSNMSPEDSSIYLCSVHPGGTEAFFGQGTRLTVV.

The chain carries TRBV7-2 and TRBJ1-1; D uncertain. The CDR3 has 15 amino acids. In germline, CDR1 is SGHTA, CDR2 FQGNSA. V lost 7 bases, J lost 0 bases, and 15 bases lay in between. The CDR3: CASTIGGGMNTEAFF. The CDR3 coding sequence is TGTGCCAGCACAATAGGAGGAGGAATGAACACTGAAGCTTTCTTT.

In its sample, this clone was seen a few times. The rearrangement uses TRBV18 and TRBJ1-5; D not resolved. The CDR3 covers 12 residues. The V and J ends lost 6 bases and 5 bases respectively, with 8 bases between them. Germline-derived CDR1 and CDR2 are KGHSH and LQKENI. This CDR3 is CASSTNDQPQHF. CDR3 nucleotides: TGTGCCAGCTCCACCAATGATCAGCCCCAGCATTTT.

The chain is built from TRBV10-3 and TRBJ2-3; the match to TRBD1 covers 7 bases. The ends lost 6 bases at V and 4 bases at J; junction bases unmatched: 7. This CDR3 is 14 amino acids long. Per germline, CDR1 ENHRY and CDR2 SYGVKD. The CDR3 loop reads CAIRDRPWADTQYF. DNA of the CDR3: TGTGCCATCAGGGACAGGCCCTGGGCAGATACGCAGTATTTT.

On this clone itself: Other DNA sequences in this specimen translate into the identical CDR3. V is TRBV18 and J is TRBJ2-3; D is unresolved. V was clipped by 3 bases and J by 5 bases, with 6 bases between them. This CDR3 has 12 residues. Germline-derived CDR1 and CDR2 are KGHSH and LQKENI. CDR3 bases: TGTGCCAGCTCACCGTCGGGAGATACGCAGTATTTT. This encodes CASSPSGDTQYF.

This chain joins TRBV6-5 and TRBJ1-3; D is perhaps TRBD1 (6 bases). CDR1 is MNHEY and CDR2 is SVGAGI in the germline V gene. The CDR3 sequence is 14 residues long. V gave up 6 bases and J gave up 1 base, with 10 bases separating them. The CDR3, as DNA: TGTGCCAGCAGCCTTACAGGGTCTGGAAACACCATATATTTT. As protein: CASSLTGSGNTIYF.

The chain couples TRBV7-3 to TRBJ2-1; TRBD2 matches at 9 bases. The trim removed 0 bases at V and 8 bases at J, leaving 8 bases unmatched. This CDR3 has 16 amino acids. CDR1 SGHTA and CDR2 FQGTGA come from the germline V gene. CDR3 residues: CASSLTPGLASYEQFF. In DNA, the CDR3 is TGTGCCAGCAGCTTAACACCGGGACTAGCTTCGTATGAGCAGTTCTTC.

The genes are TRBV7-9 and TRBJ1-1; no firm D call. Per the germline V gene, CDR1 is SEHNR and CDR2 is FQNEAQ (reference sequence). V was trimmed by 6 bases and J by 0 bases, leaving 14 bases between them. CDR3 size: 15 residues. The CDR3 nucleotides are TGTGCCAGCAGTCGCCTCGCCCCTCTGAACACTGAAGCTTTCTTT. Translated, it gives CASSRLAPLNTEAFF.